This T cell receptor beta chain was sequenced during a study of cytomegalovirus exposure and HLA in healthy donors. Findings and limits, study-wide: Per a later analysis, HLA-associated TCR beta chains showed more clonal expansion than other, equally common TCR beta chains. The authors judged a highly shared variant cluster likely a sequencing artifact. The only immune exposure information that was available was CMV serostatus. Among the most significant clusters, several appeared linked to common viral pathogens in a later analysis.

This clone was counted once. The antigen remains unidentified. PCR used 60 Vbeta primers and 13 Jbeta primers. The repertoire was sequenced with immunoSEQ multiplex PCR; TCRdb's copy has only in-frame clones and lacks some. The repertoire holds roughly 140,000 clones, with around 86% as singletons. This TCR was sampled from a female donor in good health and CMV-seronegative. Sample: PBMCs.

CDR3 region: CASSQDGLGTYEQYF. The CDR3 region has the DNA TGTGCCAGCAGCCAAGACGGCCTAGGAACCTACGAGCAGTACTTC. The chain employs TRBV4-2 and TRBJ2-7; unclear D gene. This CDR3 spans 15 amino acids. Germline V gene lookup returns CDR1 LGHNA and CDR2 YNFKEQ. Trimming shortened V by 0 bases and J by 2 bases, and 11 bases separated the two germline ends.